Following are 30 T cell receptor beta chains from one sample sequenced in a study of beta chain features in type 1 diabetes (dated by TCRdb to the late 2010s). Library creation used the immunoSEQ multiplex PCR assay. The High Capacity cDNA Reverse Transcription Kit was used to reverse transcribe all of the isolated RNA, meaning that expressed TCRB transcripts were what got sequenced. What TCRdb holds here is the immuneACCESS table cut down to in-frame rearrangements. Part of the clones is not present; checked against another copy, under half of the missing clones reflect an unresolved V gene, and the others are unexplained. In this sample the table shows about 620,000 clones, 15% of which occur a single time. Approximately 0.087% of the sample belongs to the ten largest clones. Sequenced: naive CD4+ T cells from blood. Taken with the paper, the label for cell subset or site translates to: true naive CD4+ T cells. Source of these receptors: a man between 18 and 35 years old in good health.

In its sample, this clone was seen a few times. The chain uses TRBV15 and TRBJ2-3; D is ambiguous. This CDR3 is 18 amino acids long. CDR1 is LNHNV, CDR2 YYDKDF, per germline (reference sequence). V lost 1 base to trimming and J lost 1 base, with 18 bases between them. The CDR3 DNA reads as TGTGCCACCAGCAGAGGCGCTTCAACCTTCACTCGCACAGATACGCAGTATTTT. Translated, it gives CATSRGASTFTRTDTQYF. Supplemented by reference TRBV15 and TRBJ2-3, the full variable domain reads DAMVIQNPRYQVTQFGKPVTLSCSQTLNHNVMYWYQQKSSQAPKLLFHYYDKDFNNEADTPDNFQSRRPNTSFCFLDIRSPGLGDTAMYLCATSRGASTFTRTDTQYFGPGTRLTVL.

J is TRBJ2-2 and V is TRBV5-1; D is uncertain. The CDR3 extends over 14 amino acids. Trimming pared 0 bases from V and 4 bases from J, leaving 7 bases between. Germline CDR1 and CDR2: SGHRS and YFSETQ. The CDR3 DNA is TGCGCCAGCAGCTTGGGGTCGTTCACCGGGGAGCTGTTTTTT. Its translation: CASSLGSFTGELFF.

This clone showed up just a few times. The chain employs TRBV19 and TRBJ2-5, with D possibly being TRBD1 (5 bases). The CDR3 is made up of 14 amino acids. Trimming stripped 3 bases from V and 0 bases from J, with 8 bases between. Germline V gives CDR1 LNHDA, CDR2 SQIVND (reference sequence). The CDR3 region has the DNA TGTGCCAGTAGTATGGGGCGGAACCAAGAGACCCAGTACTTC. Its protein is CASSMGRNQETQYF.

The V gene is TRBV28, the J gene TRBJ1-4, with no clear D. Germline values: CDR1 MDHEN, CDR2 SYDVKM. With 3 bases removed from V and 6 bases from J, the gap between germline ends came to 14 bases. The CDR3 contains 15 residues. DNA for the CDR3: TGTGCCAGCAGTTTTTTGGCCGTCACGGATGAAAAACTGTTTTTT. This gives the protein CASSFLAVTDEKLFF.

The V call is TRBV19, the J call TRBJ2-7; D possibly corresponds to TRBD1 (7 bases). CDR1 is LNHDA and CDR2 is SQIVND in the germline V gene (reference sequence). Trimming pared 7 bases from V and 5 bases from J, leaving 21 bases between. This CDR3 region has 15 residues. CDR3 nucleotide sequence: TGTGCCAGTACCAAGGAGGGGGCTTCACGGCACGAGCAGTACTTC. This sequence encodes CASTKEGASRHEQYF.

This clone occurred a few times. The chain's CDR3 is CASSVVSGAVGTGELFF. The DNA for the CDR3 is TGTGCCAGCAGCGTCGTTTCAGGGGCGGTGGGCACCGGGGAGCTGTTTTTT. The chain joins TRBV9 to TRBJ2-2; maybe TRBD1 (6 bases). The V and J ends lost 2 bases and 4 bases respectively, with 18 bases between them. Germline assignment: CDR1 SGDLS and CDR2 YYNGEE. CDR3 size: 17 residues.

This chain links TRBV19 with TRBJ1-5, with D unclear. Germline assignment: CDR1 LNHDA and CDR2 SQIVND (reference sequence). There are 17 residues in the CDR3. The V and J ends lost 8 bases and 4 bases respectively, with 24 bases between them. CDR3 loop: CASQKDSIGFGNQPQHF. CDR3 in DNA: TGTGCCAGTCAAAAGGATAGTATCGGCTTTGGGAATCAGCCCCAGCATTTT.

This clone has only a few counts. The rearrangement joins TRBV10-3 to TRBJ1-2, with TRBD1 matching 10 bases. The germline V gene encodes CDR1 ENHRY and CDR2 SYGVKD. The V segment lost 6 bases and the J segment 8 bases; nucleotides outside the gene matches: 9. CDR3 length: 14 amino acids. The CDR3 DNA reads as TGTGCCATCAGCAGACTGGGACAGGGGCCCGGCTACACCTTC. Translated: CAISRLGQGPGYTF.

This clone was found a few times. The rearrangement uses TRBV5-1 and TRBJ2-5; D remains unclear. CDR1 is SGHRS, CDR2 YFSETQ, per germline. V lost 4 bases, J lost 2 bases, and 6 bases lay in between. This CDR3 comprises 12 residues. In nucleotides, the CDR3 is TGCGCCAGCAGCAAGCTACAAGAGACCCAGTACTTC. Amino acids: CASSKLQETQYF.

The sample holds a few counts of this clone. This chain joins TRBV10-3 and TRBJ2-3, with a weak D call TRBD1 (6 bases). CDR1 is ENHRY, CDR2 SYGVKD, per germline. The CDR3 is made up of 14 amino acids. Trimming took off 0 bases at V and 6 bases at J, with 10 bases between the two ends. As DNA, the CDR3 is TGTGCCATCAGTGAGTCGAGGGGGAAGGATACGCAGTATTTT. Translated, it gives CAISESRGKDTQYF.

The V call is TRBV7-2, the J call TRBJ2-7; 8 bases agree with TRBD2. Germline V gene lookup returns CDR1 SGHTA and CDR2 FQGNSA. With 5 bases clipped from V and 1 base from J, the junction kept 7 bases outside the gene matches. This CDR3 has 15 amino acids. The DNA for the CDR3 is TGTGCCAGCAGCCCGGGACTAGTTTTGTCCTACGAGCAGTACTTC. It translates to CASSPGLVLSYEQYF.

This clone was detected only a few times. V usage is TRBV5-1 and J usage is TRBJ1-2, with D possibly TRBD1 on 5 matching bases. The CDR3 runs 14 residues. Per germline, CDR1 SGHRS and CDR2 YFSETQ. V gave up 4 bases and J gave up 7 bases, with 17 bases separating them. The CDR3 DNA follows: TGCGCCAGCAGCCTGAGGACAAATCAGGGTGGCTACACCTTC. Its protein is CASSLRTNQGGYTF.

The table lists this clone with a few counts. The DNA of the CDR3 is TGTGCCAGCAGTGAATCCAGGGGATATTCACCCCTCCACTTT. Its protein product is CASSESRGYSPLHF. The chain has TRBV6-4 and TRBJ1-6; a possible D gene is TRBD1 (6 bases). The CDR3 is 14 residues long. Germline V gene lookup returns CDR1 MRHNA and CDR2 SNTAGT. Trimming removed 3 bases from V and 8 bases from J, with 11 bases in between.

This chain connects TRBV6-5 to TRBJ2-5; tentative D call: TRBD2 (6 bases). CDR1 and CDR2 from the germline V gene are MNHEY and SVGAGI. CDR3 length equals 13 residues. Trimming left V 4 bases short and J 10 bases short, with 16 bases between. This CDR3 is CASSLRGRGLQYF. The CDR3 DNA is TGTGCCAGCAGTTTGAGAGGAAGGGGACTCCAGTACTTC.

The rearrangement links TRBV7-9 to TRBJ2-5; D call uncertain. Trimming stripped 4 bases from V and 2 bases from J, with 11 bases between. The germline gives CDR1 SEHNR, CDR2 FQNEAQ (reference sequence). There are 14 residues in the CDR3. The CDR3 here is CASSYLLDQETQYF. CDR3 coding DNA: TGTGCCAGCAGCTACCTCTTGGATCAAGAGACCCAGTACTTC. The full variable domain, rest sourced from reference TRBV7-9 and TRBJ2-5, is DTGVSQNPRHKITKRGQNVTFRCDPISEHNRLYWYRQTLGQGPEFLTYFQNEAQLEKSRLLSDRFSAERPKGSFSTLEIQRTEQGDSAMYLCASSYLLDQETQYFGPGTRLLVL.

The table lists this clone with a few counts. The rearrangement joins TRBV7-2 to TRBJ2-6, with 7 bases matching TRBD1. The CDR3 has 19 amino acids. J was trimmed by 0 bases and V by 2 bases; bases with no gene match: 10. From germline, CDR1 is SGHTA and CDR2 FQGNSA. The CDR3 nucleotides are TGTGCCAGCAGCTTACTGCCGGGACAGCTCAACTCTGGGGCCAACGTCCTGACTTTC. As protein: CASSLLPGQLNSGANVLTF.

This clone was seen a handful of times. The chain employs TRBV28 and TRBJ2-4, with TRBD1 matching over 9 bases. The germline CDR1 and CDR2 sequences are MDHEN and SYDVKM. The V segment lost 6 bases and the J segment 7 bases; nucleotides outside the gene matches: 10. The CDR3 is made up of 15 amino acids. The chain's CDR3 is CASRQGAYSLNIQYF. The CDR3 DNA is TGTGCCAGCAGACAGGGGGCGTATTCCTTGAACATTCAGTACTTC.

The CDR3 sequence: CASSRDYNEQFF. As DNA, the CDR3 is TGTGCCAGCAGCCGGGACTACAATGAGCAGTTCTTC. This chain links TRBV4-2 with TRBJ2-1; D gene unclear. The germline V gene has CDR1 LGHNA and CDR2 YNFKEQ. This CDR3 is 12 amino acids long. With 4 bases removed from V and 3 bases from J, the gap between germline ends came to 4 bases.

The chain's CDR3 is CASSRHRDDTQYF. In nucleotides, the CDR3 is TGTGCCAGCAGCCGACACAGGGACGATACGCAGTATTTT. J is TRBJ2-3 and V is TRBV6-1; D possibly corresponds to TRBD1 (6 bases). Trimming removed 6 bases from V and 6 bases from J, with 13 bases in between. Looked up from germline, CDR1 is MNHNS and CDR2 is SASEGT. The CDR3 has 13 amino acids.

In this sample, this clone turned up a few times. The DNA of the CDR3 is TGTGCCAGCAGCTTGGCCAGGGTTAACTATGGCTACACCTTC. It translates to CASSLARVNYGYTF. This chain uses TRBV5-6 with TRBJ1-2; D is possibly TRBD1 (5 bases). V was pared by 0 bases and J by 1 base, with 7 bases between. This CDR3 is 14 amino acids long. Germline CDR1 is SGHDT and CDR2 is YYEEEE.

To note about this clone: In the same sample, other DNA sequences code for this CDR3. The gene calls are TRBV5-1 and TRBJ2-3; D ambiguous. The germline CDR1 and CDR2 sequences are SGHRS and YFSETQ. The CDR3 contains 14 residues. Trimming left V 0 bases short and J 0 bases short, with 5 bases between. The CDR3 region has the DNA TGCGCCAGCAGCTTGGCCAGTAGCACAGATACGCAGTATTTT. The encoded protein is CASSLASSTDTQYF. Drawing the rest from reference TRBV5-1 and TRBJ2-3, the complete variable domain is KAGVTQTPRYLIKTRGQQVTLSCSPISGHRSVSWYQQTPGQGLQFLFEYFSETQRNKGNFPGRFSGRQFSNSRSEMNVSTLELGDSALYLCASSLASSTDTQYFGPGTRLTVL.

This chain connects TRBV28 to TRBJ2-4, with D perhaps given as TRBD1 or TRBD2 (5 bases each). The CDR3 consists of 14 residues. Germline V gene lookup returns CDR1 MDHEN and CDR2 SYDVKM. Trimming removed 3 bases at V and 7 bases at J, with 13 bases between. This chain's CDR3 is CASSLGPYGNIQYF. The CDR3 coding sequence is TGTGCCAGCAGTTTGGGACCTTATGGGAACATTCAGTACTTC.

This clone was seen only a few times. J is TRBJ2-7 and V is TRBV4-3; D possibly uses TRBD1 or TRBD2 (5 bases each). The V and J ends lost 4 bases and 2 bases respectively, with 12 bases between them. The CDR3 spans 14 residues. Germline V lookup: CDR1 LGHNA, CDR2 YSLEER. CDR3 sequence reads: CASSRGDGAYEQYF. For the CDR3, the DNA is TGCGCCAGCAGCCGAGGGGACGGTGCCTACGAGCAGTACTTC.

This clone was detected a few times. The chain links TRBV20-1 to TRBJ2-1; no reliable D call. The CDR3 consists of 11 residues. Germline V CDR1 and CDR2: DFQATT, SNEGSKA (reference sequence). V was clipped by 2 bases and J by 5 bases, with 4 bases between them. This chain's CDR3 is CSARQDNEQFF. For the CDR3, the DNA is TGCAGTGCTAGACAGGACAATGAGCAGTTCTTC.

CDR3 sequence reads: CATSRDLRLANTEAFF. Here the CDR3 DNA reads TGTGCCACCAGCAGAGATCTCAGACTGGCGAACACTGAAGCTTTCTTT. The chain combines TRBV15 with TRBJ1-1; unclear D gene. The V gene's germline CDR1 is LNHNV and CDR2 YYDKDF (reference sequence). Trimming took 0 bases from V and 1 from J, leaving 12 bases between them. The CDR3 runs to 16 residues. The full variable domain, completed using reference TRBV15 and TRBJ1-1, is DAMVIQNPRYQVTQFGKPVTLSCSQTLNHNVMYWYQQKSSQAPKLLFHYYDKDFNNEADTPDNFQSRRPNTSFCFLDIRSPGLGDTAMYLCATSRDLRLANTEAFFGQGTRLTVV.

The DNA of the CDR3 is TGCGCCAGCAGCTTGAAGGCAAGGGTTCTCTTGCGGGGGACCCTCCAAGAGACCCAGTACTTC. Protein sequence: CASSLKARVLLRGTLQETQYF. The V gene is TRBV5-1, the J gene TRBJ2-5; 7 bases align to TRBD2. This CDR3 contains 21 residues. Unmatched junction bases numbered 22, after V lost 1 base and J lost 1 base. Germline V gene lookup returns CDR1 SGHRS and CDR2 YFSETQ.

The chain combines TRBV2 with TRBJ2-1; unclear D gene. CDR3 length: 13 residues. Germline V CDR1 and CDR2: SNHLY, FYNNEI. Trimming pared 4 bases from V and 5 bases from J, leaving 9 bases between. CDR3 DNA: TGTGCCAGCAGTGGTGGAGCTAACAATGAGCAGTTCTTC. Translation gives CASSGGANNEQFF.

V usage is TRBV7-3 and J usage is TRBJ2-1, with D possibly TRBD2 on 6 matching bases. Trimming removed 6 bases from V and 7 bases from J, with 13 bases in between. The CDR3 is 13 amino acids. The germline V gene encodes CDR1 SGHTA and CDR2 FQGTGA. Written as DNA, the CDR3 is TGTGCCAGCAGTCCCTATCGGGGGAATGAGCAGTTCTTC. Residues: CASSPYRGNEQFF.

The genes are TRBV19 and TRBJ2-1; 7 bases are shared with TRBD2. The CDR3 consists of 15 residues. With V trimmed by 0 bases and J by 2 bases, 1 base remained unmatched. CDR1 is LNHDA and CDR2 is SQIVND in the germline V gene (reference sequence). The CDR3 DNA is TGTGCCAGTAGTATAGAAGGACTAGCCTACAATGAGCAGTTCTTC. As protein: CASSIEGLAYNEQFF.

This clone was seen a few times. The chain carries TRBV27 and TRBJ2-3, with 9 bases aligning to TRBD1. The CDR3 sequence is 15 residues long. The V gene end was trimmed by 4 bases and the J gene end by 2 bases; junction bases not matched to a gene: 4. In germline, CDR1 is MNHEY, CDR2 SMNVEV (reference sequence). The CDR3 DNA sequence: TGTGCCAGCAGTTCCCGGGACAGGGTCACAGATACGCAGTATTTT. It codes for CASSSRDRVTDTQYF.